The present T cell receptor beta chain was sequenced within a study of blood T cells in healthy people across ages. This clonotype was observed a handful of times. Possible read error: a much larger clone is one base away. Primers used in a second PCR of roughly 6 to 11 cycles were a sample-barcoded 5' primer and a J-beta primer mix. Each CDR3 protein gets one entry after TCRdb re-called the 5' RACE reads with MiXCR. This repertoire shows about 780,000 distinct CDR3 sequences, approximately 24% found once; its top ten account for 3%. V was cut by 6 bases and J by 1 base, with 0 bases left in between. Looked up from germline, CDR1 is KGHDR and CDR2 is SFDVKD. This CDR3 contains 11 residues. The same data also went into a second study, on T cells of mothers and their children.

This TCR derives from a boy younger than 18 in good health. Sample: blood. The gene calls are TRBV24-1 and TRBJ2-1; no reliable D call. In DNA, the CDR3 is TGTGCCACCAGTTCCTACAATGAGCAGTTCTTC. This translates into CATSSYNEQFF.